Each of the 30 T cell receptor beta chains below was sequenced from the same sample in a study of T cell responses to AZD1222 COVID-19 vaccine. The repertoire was sequenced with immunoSEQ multiplex PCR; TCRdb's copy has only in-frame clones and lacks some. This table holds some 150,000 clones, just over 90% found once. This sample comprised peripheral blood, obtained 28 days after the second AZD1222 dose. These receptor sequences come from an adult who received the AZD1222 COVID-19 vaccine.

J is TRBJ2-1 and V is TRBV2; maybe TRBD2 (6 bases). Trimming removed 6 bases at V and 7 bases at J, with 13 bases between. Germline values: CDR1 SNHLY, CDR2 FYNNEI. The CDR3 loop spans 13 amino acids. In nucleotides, the CDR3 is TGTGCCAGCAGGGCAGGGACTCCAAATGAGCAGTTCTTC. Translating it yields CASRAGTPNEQFF.

The chain employs TRBV19 and TRBJ1-5; 8 positions match TRBD1. The junction had 11 bases not matched to a gene; V was cut back by 7 bases and J by 3 bases. CDR1 is LNHDA and CDR2 is SQIVND in the germline V gene (reference sequence). CDR3 size: 16 residues. In DNA form, the CDR3 reads TGTGCCAGTACCTCCTTGACAGGGGCCCTCAATCAGCCCCAGCATTTT. This encodes CASTSLTGALNQPQHF.

The chain joins TRBV5-4 to TRBJ1-6, with a tentative D call TRBD1 (5 bases). The CDR3 has 13 residues. CDR1 SGHNT and CDR2 YYREEE come from the germline V gene (reference sequence). With 4 bases removed from V and 7 bases from J, the gap between germline ends came to 9 bases. The DNA of the CDR3 is TGTGCCAGCAGCCTCCGGGGGAATTCACCCCTCCACTTT. Residues: CASSLRGNSPLHF. Combining the CDR3 with reference TRBV5-4 and TRBJ1-6 gives the whole variable domain ETGVTQSPTHLIKTRGQQVTLRCSSQSGHNTVSWYQQALGQGPQFIFQYYREEENGRGNFPPRFSGLQFPNYSSELNVNALELDDSALYLCASSLRGNSPLHFGNGTRLTVT.

This sequence joins TRBV14 and TRBJ1-1; D unclear. The CDR3 runs 18 residues. Per germline, CDR1 SGHDN and CDR2 FVKESK. V was trimmed by 2 bases and J by 0 bases, leaving 19 bases between them. CDR3 DNA sequence: TGTGCCAGCAGCCAAATACCTAAAGGTGGCAGATTGAACACTGAAGCTTTCTTT. This sequence encodes CASSQIPKGGRLNTEAFF.

The chain is built from TRBV19 and TRBJ1-1; a weak D match, TRBD1 (5 bases). The germline V gene has CDR1 LNHDA and CDR2 SQIVND (reference sequence). CDR3 size: 12 residues. Trimming pared 4 bases from V and 5 bases from J, leaving 8 bases between. The chain's CDR3 is CASSRGVTEAFF. For the CDR3, the DNA is TGTGCCAGTAGTAGAGGGGTGACTGAAGCTTTCTTT. The complete variable domain, with remaining parts taken from reference TRBV19 and TRBJ1-1, reads DGGITQSPKYLFRKEGQNVTLSCEQNLNHDAMYWYRQDPGQGLRLIYYSQIVNDFQKGDIAEGYSVSREKKESFPLTVTSAQKNPTAFYLCASSRGVTEAFFGQGTRLTVV.

The chain employs TRBV3-1 (or the pseudogene TRBV3-2) and TRBJ2-7; D unclear. This CDR3 is 12 amino acids long. CDR1 is LGHDT, CDR2 YNNKEL, per germline (reference sequence). Trimming left V 3 bases short and J 9 bases short, with 12 bases between. The DNA for the CDR3 is TGTGCCAGCAGCCACGAGAAGTTTGGGCAGTACTTC. Protein: CASSHEKFGQYF.

The gene calls are TRBV12-3 or TRBV12-4 and TRBJ1-2; possible D gene TRBD1, 6 bases. Trimming removed 6 bases from V and 7 bases from J, with 15 bases in between. The CDR3 covers 13 residues. The CDR3 region has the DNA TGTGCCAGCAGCCCACAGGGAATTTTTGGCTACACCTTC. This gives the protein CASSPQGIFGYTF.

The V gene is TRBV7-2, the J gene TRBJ2-5, with TRBD1 identical over 12 bases. The V gene end was trimmed by 5 bases and the J gene end by 5 bases; junction bases not matched to a gene: 6. Germline CDR1 SGHTA, CDR2 FQGNSA. This CDR3 has 15 residues. CDR3 loop: CASSTGQGAWETQYF. For the CDR3, the DNA is TGTGCCAGCAGCACGGGACAGGGGGCCTGGGAGACCCAGTACTTC.

This chain links TRBV18 with TRBJ2-7; the match to TRBD2 covers 7 bases. The V segment lost 6 bases and the J segment 1 base; nucleotides outside the gene matches: 15. The CDR3 runs to 17 residues. Germline V gene lookup returns CDR1 KGHSH and CDR2 LQKENI. DNA of the CDR3: TGTGCCAGCTCTCCTCAGATGGGGGAGGGGCCGTCCTACGAGCAGTACTTC. It codes for CASSPQMGEGPSYEQYF.

The chain carries TRBV18 and TRBJ2-1; 11 nucleotides agree with TRBD2. V lost 6 bases, J lost 9 bases, and 10 bases stayed unmatched. Germline CDR1 is KGHSH and CDR2 is LQKENI. The CDR3 sequence is 15 residues long. CDR3 residues: CASSPTSGSYVEQFF. The DNA of the CDR3 is TGTGCCAGCTCCCCAACTAGCGGGAGTTACGTTGAGCAGTTCTTC.

This clone was observed once. The J gene is TRBJ2-2, the V gene TRBV7-2; D is uncertain. Per the germline V gene, CDR1 is SGHTA and CDR2 is FQGNSA. The CDR3 sequence is 16 residues long. Trimming stripped 1 base from V and 5 bases from J, with 14 bases between. The CDR3 DNA sequence: TGTGCCAGCAGCTTAGGTGGCGCGTCCCTAACCGGGGAGCTGTTTTTT. Translating gives CASSLGGASLTGELFF.

The chain uses TRBV7-2 and TRBJ1-6; D is ambiguous. CDR3 length: 13 residues. Deletions cut 4 bases from V and 10 bases from J, with 11 bases between. Germline loops: CDR1 SGHTA, CDR2 FQGNSA. CDR3 sequence reads: CASSSGRNSPLHF. Written as DNA, the CDR3 is TGTGCCAGCAGCTCCGGCAGGAACTCACCCCTCCACTTT.

The V gene is TRBV3-1 (or the pseudogene TRBV3-2), the J gene TRBJ1-1; D possibly corresponds to TRBD1 (5 bases). The CDR3 consists of 16 residues. Trimming took 0 bases from V and 1 from J, leaving 12 bases between them. Germline values: CDR1 LGHDT, CDR2 YNNKEL (reference sequence). CDR3 sequence (DNA): TGTGCCAGCAGCCAAGAAGGGGCAGGGCCGAACACTGAAGCTTTCTTT. This sequence encodes CASSQEGAGPNTEAFF.

The chain has TRBV12-3 or TRBV12-4 and TRBJ1-2; D remains ambiguous. The CDR3 loop spans 12 amino acids. With 4 bases removed from V and 6 bases from J, the gap between germline ends came to 9 bases. The CDR3: CASSSKGNGYTF. In nucleotides, the CDR3 is TGTGCCAGCAGTTCGAAGGGTAATGGCTACACCTTC.

This clone was counted a single time. CDR3 in amino acids: CASSEKNIQYF. The CDR3, as DNA: TGTGCCAGCAGTGAAAAAAACATTCAGTACTTC. The chain combines TRBV2 with TRBJ2-4; D is unresolved. Germline V gene lookup returns CDR1 SNHLY and CDR2 FYNNEI. V was trimmed by 2 bases and J by 4 bases, leaving 0 bases between them. The CDR3 consists of 11 residues.

This clone was seen a single time. The rearrangement links TRBV5-4 to TRBJ2-7, with D possibly TRBD1 on 6 matching bases. V dropped 1 base and J dropped 3 bases, with 8 bases sitting between them. The germline V gene has CDR1 SGHNT and CDR2 YYREEE (reference sequence). The CDR3 is 13 amino acids. The chain's CDR3 is CASSLTGLYEQYF. The CDR3 region has the DNA TGTGCCAGCAGCTTGACAGGGCTCTACGAGCAGTACTTC.

This rearrangement joins TRBV5-1 to TRBJ2-2, with TRBD2 matching 7 bases. V lost 0 bases and J lost 4; bases outside the gene matches: 3. The CDR3 consists of 15 residues. Looked up from germline, CDR1 is SGHRS and CDR2 is YFSETQ. CDR3 DNA sequence: TGCGCCAGCAGCTTGGCGGGAGGAGGCACCGGGGAGCTGTTTTTT. It codes for CASSLAGGGTGELFF. Full variable domain (remainder filled in from reference TRBV5-1 and TRBJ2-2): KAGVTQTPRYLIKTRGQQVTLSCSPISGHRSVSWYQQTPGQGLQFLFEYFSETQRNKGNFPGRFSGRQFSNSRSEMNVSTLELGDSALYLCASSLAGGGTGELFFGEGSRLTVL.

The J gene is TRBJ2-7, the V gene TRBV7-9; 7 nucleotides align to TRBD2. The germline CDR1 and CDR2 sequences are SEHNR and FQNEAQ (reference sequence). The CDR3 consists of 16 residues. V dropped 2 bases and J dropped 0; count of bases not matched to a gene: 7. CDR3 nucleotide sequence: TGTGCCAGCAGCTTATATGAGGGCGGGAGCTCCTACGAGCAGTACTTC. Translated: CASSLYEGGSSYEQYF.

The chain joins TRBV10-3 to TRBJ2-7; 11 bases are shared with TRBD2. Per the germline V gene, CDR1 is ENHRY and CDR2 is SYGVKD. Losses at the gene ends were 10 bases for V and 4 bases for J; bases not matched to a gene: 6. The CDR3 spans 13 residues. The CDR3 spells CATGTSGHYEQYF. The CDR3 coding sequence is TGTGCCACCGGGACTAGCGGCCATTACGAGCAGTACTTC.

The V call is TRBV6-6, the J call TRBJ1-4; tentatively, D is TRBD1 (6 bases). CDR1 is MNHNY and CDR2 is SVGAGI in the germline V gene (reference sequence). Trimming stripped 2 bases from V and 2 bases from J, with 9 bases between. This CDR3 spans 15 amino acids. The CDR3 DNA sequence: TGTGCCAGCAGTTACATGGGGGGCACTAATGAAAAACTGTTTTTT. Translated, it gives CASSYMGGTNEKLFF.

This sequence joins TRBV19 and TRBJ1-1, with D unresolved. CDR3 length: 17 residues. The V gene lost 3 bases and the J gene lost 7 bases, with 24 bases spanning the gap. The germline V gene encodes CDR1 LNHDA and CDR2 SQIVND (reference sequence). In DNA form, the CDR3 reads TGTGCCAGTAGTATCCCCAGAAACGTGGGTTTGACGATTGAAGCTTTCTTT. Amino acids: CASSIPRNVGLTIEAFF. Complete variable domain (other parts from reference TRBV19 and TRBJ1-1): DGGITQSPKYLFRKEGQNVTLSCEQNLNHDAMYWYRQDPGQGLRLIYYSQIVNDFQKGDIAEGYSVSREKKESFPLTVTSAQKNPTAFYLCASSIPRNVGLTIEAFFGQGTRLTVV.

The CDR3 reads CASSSNLGQPQHF. CDR3 DNA: TGTGCCAGCAGCTCGAATTTGGGTCAGCCCCAGCATTTT. The chain joins TRBV27 to TRBJ1-5; D is undetermined. The CDR3 length is 13 residues. V was trimmed by 6 bases and J by 6 bases, leaving 12 bases between them. Germline-derived CDR1 and CDR2 are MNHEY and SMNVEV (reference sequence).

The gene calls are TRBV3-1 (or the pseudogene TRBV3-2) and TRBJ1-3; D not certain. The CDR3 contains 12 residues. Trimming took off 3 bases at V and 1 base at J, with 1 base between the two ends. The germline V gene has CDR1 LGHDT and CDR2 YNNKEL (reference sequence). Here the CDR3 reads CASSQSGNTIYF. In DNA form, the CDR3 reads TGTGCCAGCAGCCAGTCTGGAAACACCATATATTTT.

The chain recombines TRBV5-1 with TRBJ1-1, with D perhaps matching TRBD1 (6 bases). V was pared by 4 bases and J by 3 bases, with 16 bases between. This CDR3 spans 15 amino acids. Per the germline V gene, CDR1 is SGHRS and CDR2 is YFSETQ. CDR3 residues: CASSTQPRGDTEAFF. CDR3 DNA: TGCGCCAGCAGCACACAACCTAGGGGGGACACTGAAGCTTTCTTT.

The CDR3 sequence: CASSPGQGNRSPLHF. DNA for the CDR3: TGCGCCAGCAGCCCCGGACAGGGCAACCGTTCACCCCTCCACTTT. This chain uses TRBV4-1 with TRBJ1-6, with 8 bases fitting TRBD1. Trimming removed 4 bases from V and 9 bases from J; junction bases left unmatched: 8. The CDR3 spans 15 residues. Germline V gene data show CDR1 as MGHRA and CDR2 as YSYEKL.

The V call is TRBV5-4, the J call TRBJ1-1; D gene unclear. The length of the CDR3 is 14 residues. V lost 7 bases and J 4 bases, leaving 17 bases between the germline ends. The germline CDR1 and CDR2 sequences are SGHNT and YYREEE (reference sequence). As DNA, the CDR3 is TGTGCCAGCGGCACACACGGGCCGATCACTGAAGCTTTCTTT. It specifies CASGTHGPITEAFF. The full variable domain, with the rest looked up from reference TRBV5-4 and TRBJ1-1, is ETGVTQSPTHLIKTRGQQVTLRCSSQSGHNTVSWYQQALGQGPQFIFQYYREEENGRGNFPPRFSGLQFPNYSSELNVNALELDDSALYLCASGTHGPITEAFFGQGTRLTVV.

V usage is TRBV25-1 and J usage is TRBJ2-5; D ambiguous. CDR1 is MGHDK, CDR2 SYGVNS, per germline. This CDR3 has 12 residues. The V end was cut by 3 bases, the J end by 4 bases, with 6 bases between. This CDR3 reads CASSEMGETQYF. For the CDR3, the DNA is TGTGCCAGCAGTGAGATGGGAGAGACCCAGTACTTC.

This sequence joins TRBV11-2 and TRBJ1-1, with D unresolved. The CDR3 extends over 13 amino acids. Per the germline V gene, CDR1 is SGHAT and CDR2 is FQNNGV. Trimming took off 6 bases at V and 5 bases at J, with 13 bases between the two ends. The CDR3 sequence: CASSFGRETEAFF. The DNA for the CDR3 is TGTGCCAGCAGTTTCGGGCGGGAGACTGAAGCTTTCTTT.

On this clone: At one end, the junction sequence differs from germline, possibly due to a read error. The chain is built from TRBV24-1 and TRBJ2-7, with D perhaps matching TRBD1 (7 bases). The CDR3 is 12 amino acids. Germline V CDR1 and CDR2: KGHDR, SFDVKD. The CDR3 DNA follows: TGCAGGGGGGAATACCTTTCCTACGAGCAGTACTTC. It codes for CRGEYLSYEQYF.

This sequence joins TRBV2 and TRBJ2-5; D unresolved. This CDR3 contains 11 residues. Looked up from germline, CDR1 is SNHLY and CDR2 is FYNNEI. Trimming left V 7 bases short and J 5 bases short, with 8 bases between. The CDR3 sequence: CASTQRETQYF. CDR3 sequence (DNA): TGTGCCAGCACCCAGAGGGAGACCCAGTACTTC.